Listed below are T cell receptor beta chains from one sample, sequenced in a study of CD8+ T cells in alopecia areata. TCRdb's table, derived via immunoSEQ multiplex PCR, lists solely in-frame clones and lacks some. The sample shows some 150,000 clones, about three fifths of them seen only once. The input for sequencing was CD4+ T cells sorted from blood, taken at week 0. Receptors originate from a human donor with alopecia areata. CDR3s include the opening cysteine and the closing phenylalanine or tryptophan. Each record gives: V gene, J gene, D gene, CDR3 protein. The D gene is left open where the match is weak.

V gene: TRBV7-2
J gene: TRBJ2-7
D gene: -
CDR3 protein: CASSFGDRRAYEQYF

V gene: TRBV2
J gene: TRBJ2-7
D gene: -
CDR3 protein: CASSDNLPEQYF

V gene: TRBV7-9
J gene: TRBJ1-2
D gene: TRBD1
CDR3 protein: CASSLGQGGYGYTF

V gene: TRBV7-9
J gene: TRBJ1-1
D gene: -
CDR3 protein: CASSLASYTEAFF

V gene: TRBV4-1
J gene: TRBJ2-1
D gene: -
CDR3 protein: CASSQATGIVSYNEQFF

V gene: TRBV4-1
J gene: TRBJ1-1
D gene: TRBD1
CDR3 protein: CASSQGAGGSNTEAFF

V gene: TRBV28
J gene: TRBJ1-2
D gene: TRBD1
CDR3 protein: CASSSSDRVEGYTF

V gene: TRBV11-2
J gene: TRBJ1-5
D gene: -
CDR3 protein: CASSLVGQPQHF

V gene: TRBV4-3
J gene: TRBJ2-1
D gene: -
CDR3 protein: CASSQDGGRFYNEQFF

V gene: TRBV9
J gene: TRBJ2-7
D gene: -
CDR3 protein: CASSVQVGYEQYF

V gene: TRBV29-1
J gene: TRBJ1-1
D gene: -
CDR3 protein: CSVDGYKGEAFF

V gene: TRBV4-2
J gene: TRBJ2-3
D gene: TRBD2
CDR3 protein: CASSQDQGIAGAGQDPDTQYF

V gene: TRBV2
J gene: TRBJ2-2
D gene: TRBD1
CDR3 protein: CASTMTGTGNTGELFF

V gene: TRBV7-6
J gene: TRBJ2-6
D gene: -
CDR3 protein: CASSLVTGANVLTF

V gene: TRBV30
J gene: TRBJ2-7
D gene: -
CDR3 protein: CAWSVGGLSYEQYF

V gene: TRBV13
J gene: TRBJ1-2
D gene: -
CDR3 protein: CASSFSEWVQNYGYTF

V gene: TRBV27
J gene: TRBJ1-1
D gene: -
CDR3 protein: CASSLSQGRRAGTEAFF

V gene: TRBV30
J gene: TRBJ2-3
D gene: -
CDR3 protein: CAWGQGGDTQYF

V gene: TRBV2
J gene: TRBJ1-2
D gene: -
CDR3 protein: CAITGRSYGYTF

V gene: TRBV6-5
J gene: TRBJ2-2
D gene: -
CDR3 protein: CASRWGQSNTGELFF

V gene: TRBV13
J gene: TRBJ2-5
D gene: -
CDR3 protein: CASSRDETQYF

V gene: TRBV27
J gene: TRBJ1-2
D gene: TRBD1
CDR3 protein: CASSQRTGQGYTF

V gene: TRBV29-1
J gene: TRBJ2-6
D gene: TRBD1
CDR3 protein: CSVGQGLSGANVLTF

V gene: TRBV10-3
J gene: TRBJ1-3
D gene: TRBD1
CDR3 protein: CAISIQGAAGNTIYF